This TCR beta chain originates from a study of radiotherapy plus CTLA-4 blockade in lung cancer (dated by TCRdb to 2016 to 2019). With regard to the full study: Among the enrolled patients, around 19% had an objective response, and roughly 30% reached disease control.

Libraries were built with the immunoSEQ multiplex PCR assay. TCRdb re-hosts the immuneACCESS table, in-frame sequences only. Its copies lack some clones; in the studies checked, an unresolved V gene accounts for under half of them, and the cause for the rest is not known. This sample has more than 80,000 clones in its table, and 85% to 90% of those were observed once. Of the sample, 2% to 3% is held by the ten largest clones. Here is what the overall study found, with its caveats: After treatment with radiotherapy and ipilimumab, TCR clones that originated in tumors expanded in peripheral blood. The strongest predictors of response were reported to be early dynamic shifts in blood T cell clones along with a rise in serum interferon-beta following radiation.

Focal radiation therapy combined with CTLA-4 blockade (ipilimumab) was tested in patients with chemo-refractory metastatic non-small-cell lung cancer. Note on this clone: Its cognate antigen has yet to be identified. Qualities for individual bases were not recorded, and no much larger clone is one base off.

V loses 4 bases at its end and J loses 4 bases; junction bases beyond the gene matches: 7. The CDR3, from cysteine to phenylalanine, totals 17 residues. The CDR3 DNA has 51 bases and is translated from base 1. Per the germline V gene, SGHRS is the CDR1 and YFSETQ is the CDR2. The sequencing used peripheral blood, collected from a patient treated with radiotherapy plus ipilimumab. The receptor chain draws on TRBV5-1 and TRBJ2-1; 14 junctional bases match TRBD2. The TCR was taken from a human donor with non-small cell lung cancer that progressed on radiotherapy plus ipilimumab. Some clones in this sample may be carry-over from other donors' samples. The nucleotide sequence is TGCGCCAGCAGCCCGGGACTAGCGGGGGCCAGATACAATGAGCAGTTCTTC. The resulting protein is CASSPGLAGARYNEQFF.